This T cell receptor (beta chain) was sequenced for a study of T cells in Graves' hyperthyroidism and ophthalmopathy. CDR3 length: 14 residues. The V gene lost 2 bases and the J gene lost 0 bases, with 7 bases spanning the gap. Amplification targeted TCR beta CDR3 regions from RNA transcripts. RT-PCR in the first round (using the HTBI primer set) targeted the TCR CDR3. TCRdb recomputed calls from the multiplex PCR reads with MiXCR, one row per CDR3 protein. Among 340,000 or so distinct CDR3 sequences listed, 21% were seen once. Diagnosis of hyperthyroidism was new in patients aged 18 to 65, and its duration was under 2 months. The study excluded patients with uncontrolled infection, other autoimmune disease, pregnancy or lactation. This clonotype was counted ten times or more.

This chain links TRBV12-3 or TRBV12-4 with TRBJ1-1, with D uncertain. The origin of this receptor is a woman aged 45-65 years with Graves' hyperthyroidism. The sample taken for sequencing was blood. The CDR3 is CASSLSSVNTEAFF. Here the CDR3 DNA reads TGTGCCAGCAGTTTATCCTCCGTGAACACTGAAGCTTTCTTT.